These T cell receptor beta chains were read from a single sample in a study of vaccination effects on CD4 cells after COVID-19. For these receptors, no antigen is known. The table came from immunoSEQ multiplex PCR; TCRdb's copy has only in-frame clones and leaves some out. The sample includes more than 35,000 clones, around 80% seen only once; the top ten take about 32%. Sequenced material: CD4+ T cells from PBMCs cultured with a peptide pool, taken before COVID-19 vaccination. The source is a human donor who had a prior SARS-CoV-2 infection. The CDR3 runs from the conserved cysteine through the conserved F or W. D genes are given only for firm matches. Size values are once, few and many counts, or a class for expanded clones, and some rows have none.

D gene	clone size	CDR3 length	J gene	V gene	CDR3 DNA	CDR3 protein
.	.	11	TRBJ1-1	TRBV20-1	TGCAGTGCTAGAGATCTCAGCGGGGGAGGATTT	CSARDLSGGGF
.	.	15	TRBJ2-7	TRBV11-1	TGTGCCAGCAGCTTAGCGGGAAGAGGGTCCTACGAGCAGTACTTC	CASSLAGRGSYEQYF
.	.	13	TRBJ1-2	TRBV6-2/TRBV6-3	TGTGCCAGCAGTTACCGCCGGAACTATGGCTACACCTTC	CASSYRRNYGYTF
.	.	17	TRBJ1-5	TRBV19	TGTGCCAGTAGTATGTTCTTTCAGGGAAGGAGCAATCAGCCCCAGCATTTT	CASSMFFQGRSNQPQHF
TRBD2	.	19	TRBJ2-2	TRBV4-2	TGTGCCAGCAGCCAAGAATATAGACTAGCGGGCTCGAACACCGGGGAGCTGTTTTTT	CASSQEYRLAGSNTGELFF
.	.	18	TRBJ2-1	TRBV4-1	TGCGCCAGCAGCCATGATCCCAAGTCGCCGGGGTCCTACAATGAGCAGTTCTTC	CASSHDPKSPGSYNEQFF
TRBD2	.	16	TRBJ2-3	TRBV6-2/TRBV6-3	TGTGCCAGCAGTTACTCCACTAGCGGGAGCACAGATACGCAGTATTTT	CASSYSTSGSTDTQYF
.	few	14	TRBJ2-7	TRBV5-4	TGTGCCAGCAGCTTGGATGCAGGGACCTACGAGCAGTACTTC	CASSLDAGTYEQYF
TRBD1	.	18	TRBJ2-1	TRBV4-3	TGCGCCAGCAGCCAAGACGGACAGGCGATAACCTCCTACAATGAGCAGTTCTTC	CASSQDGQAITSYNEQFF
.	.	13	TRBJ1-3	TRBV3-1/TRBV3-2	TGTGCCAGCAGCCCACAGTGGGGAAACACCATATATTTT	CASSPQWGNTIYF
.	.	16	TRBJ1-3	TRBV5-1	TGCGCCAGCAGCTTGGGTCCCGCCGGCTCTGGAAACACCATATATTTT	CASSLGPAGSGNTIYF
.	.	15	TRBJ1-6	TRBV6-1	TGTGCCAGCAGTGAAATTACGGCCGCAAATTCACCCCTCCACTTT	CASSEITAANSPLHF
.	.	13	TRBJ1-1	TRBV2	TGTGCCAGCAGGAACAGGGCCCAGGCTGAAGCTTTCTTT	CASRNRAQAEAFF
.	.	13	TRBJ2-5	TRBV10-2	TGCGCCAGCACCCAGGGTCCCCACGAGACCCAGTACTTC	CASTQGPHETQYF
TRBD2	.	15	TRBJ2-1	TRBV9	TGTGCCAGCAGCGCGGGACTAGCGGGGGACAATGAGCAGTTCTTC	CASSAGLAGDNEQFF
.	.	17	TRBJ1-2	TRBV25-1	TGTGCCAGCAGAGGGCCGGCGGCCGAAAGCGGGGACTATGGCTACACCTTC	CASRGPAAESGDYGYTF
TRBD2	few	15	TRBJ2-2	TRBV30	TGTGCCTGGAGTTTTGGACTAGGCGACACCGGGGAGCTGTTTTTT	CAWSFGLGDTGELFF
.	once	13	TRBJ2-7	TRBV5-5	TGTGCCAGCAGCAAACGCAGCTCCTACGAGCAGTACTTC	CASSKRSSYEQYF
.	.	18	TRBJ2-3	TRBV18	TGTGCCAGCTCCGAAGCGGTGAACGGGGGCGCTTACACAGATACGCAGTATTTT	CASSEAVNGGAYTDTQYF
.	.	14	TRBJ1-2	TRBV6-5	TGTGCCAGCAATAAAAACGGGGCTAACTATGGCTACACCTTC	CASNKNGANYGYTF
.	.	14	TRBJ2-2	TRBV29-1	TGCAGCGTTGTTAAGTCTTCGAACACCGGGGAGCTGTTTTTT	CSVVKSSNTGELFF
TRBD2	.	16	TRBJ2-1	TRBV5-6	TGTGCCAGCAGCTTGGTTATAGCGGGAGGGGGCAATGAGCAGTTCTTC	CASSLVIAGGGNEQFF
.	.	12	TRBJ2-5	TRBV19	TGTGCCAGTAGCATTGGGGAGGAGACCCAGTACTTC	CASSIGEETQYF
.	.	13	TRBJ1-2	TRBV20-1	TGCAGTGCTAGTGAAGGGGAAGACTATGGCTACACCTTC	CSASEGEDYGYTF
.	.	11	TRBJ2-7	TRBV2	TGTGCCAGCACGGACGCCTACGAGCAGTACTTC	CASTDAYEQYF
TRBD2	.	16	TRBJ2-3	TRBV4-3	TGCGCCAGCAGCCTAGGACTAGCCCCCGGCACAGATACGCAGTATTTT	CASSLGLAPGTDTQYF
TRBD1	.	15	TRBJ1-2	TRBV6-2/TRBV6-3	TGTGCCAGCAGTCGAACCGGACAGGGAAGATACGGCTACACCTTC	CASSRTGQGRYGYTF
.	.	17	TRBJ2-5	TRBV7-6	TGTGCCAGCAGCCCGGCGGGGTGGGCTAACCTACAAGAGACCCAGTACTTC	CASSPAGWANLQETQYF